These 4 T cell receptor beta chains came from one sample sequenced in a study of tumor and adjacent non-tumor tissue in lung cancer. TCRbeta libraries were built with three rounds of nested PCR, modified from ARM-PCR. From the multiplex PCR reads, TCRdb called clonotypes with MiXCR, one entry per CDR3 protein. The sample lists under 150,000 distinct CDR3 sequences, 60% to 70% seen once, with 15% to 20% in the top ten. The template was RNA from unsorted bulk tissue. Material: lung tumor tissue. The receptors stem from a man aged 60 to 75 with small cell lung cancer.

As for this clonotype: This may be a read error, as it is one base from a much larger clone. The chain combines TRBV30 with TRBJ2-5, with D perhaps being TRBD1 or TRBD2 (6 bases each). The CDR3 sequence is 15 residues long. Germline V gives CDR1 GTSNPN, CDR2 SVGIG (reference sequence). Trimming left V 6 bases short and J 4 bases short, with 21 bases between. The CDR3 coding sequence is TGTGCCTGCCGGGGGCAGCAGGGCCCTGGAGAGACCCAGTACTTC. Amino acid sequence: CACRGQQGPGETQYF.

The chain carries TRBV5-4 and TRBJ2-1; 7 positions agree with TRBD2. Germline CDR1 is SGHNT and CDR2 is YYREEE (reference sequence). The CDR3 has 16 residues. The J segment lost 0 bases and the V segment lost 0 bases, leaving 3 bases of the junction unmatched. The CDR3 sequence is CASSLVVAGSYNEQFF. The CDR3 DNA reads TGTGCCAGCAGCTTGGTGGTAGCGGGCTCCTACAATGAGCAGTTCTTC. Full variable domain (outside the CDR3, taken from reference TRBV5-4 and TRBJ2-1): ETGVTQSPTHLIKTRGQQVTLRCSSQSGHNTVSWYQQALGQGPQFIFQYYREEENGRGNFPPRFSGLQFPNYSSELNVNALELDDSALYLCASSLVVAGSYNEQFFGPGTRLTVL.

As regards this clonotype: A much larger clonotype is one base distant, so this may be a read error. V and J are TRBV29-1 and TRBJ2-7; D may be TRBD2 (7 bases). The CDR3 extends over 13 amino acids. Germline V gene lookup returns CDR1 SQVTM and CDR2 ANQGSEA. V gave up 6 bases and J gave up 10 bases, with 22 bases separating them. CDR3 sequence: CSVGGATLSRQYF. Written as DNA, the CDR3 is TGCAGCGTAGGGGGGGCCACACTGTCTCGTCAGTACTTC.

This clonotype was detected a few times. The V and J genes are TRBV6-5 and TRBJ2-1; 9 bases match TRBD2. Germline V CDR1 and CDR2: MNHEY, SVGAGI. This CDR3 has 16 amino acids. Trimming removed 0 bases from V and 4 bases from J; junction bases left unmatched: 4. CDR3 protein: CASSYSPAGGYNEQFF. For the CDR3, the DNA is TGTGCCAGCAGTTACTCCCCAGCGGGAGGTTACAATGAGCAGTTCTTC.